Following are 27 T cell receptor beta chains from one sample sequenced in a study of T cell responses to AZD1222 COVID-19 vaccine. Generated by immunoSEQ multiplex PCR, the TCRdb table keeps only in-frame clones and is missing some. The sample yields about 99,000 clones, 93% seen once. The source material was peripheral blood, sampled on day 0 of AZD1222 vaccination. The receptors shown here come from an adult in good health.

In this sample, this clone turned up once. This chain links TRBV27 with TRBJ1-1; 8 bases fit TRBD1. V shed 3 bases, J shed 2 bases, and the junction held 5 bases outside the gene matches. Germline V gene data show CDR1 as MNHEY and CDR2 as SMNVEV (reference sequence). This CDR3 comprises 15 residues. The DNA of the CDR3 is TGTGCCAGCAGTTTTCGGGCAGGGGGCAACACTGAAGCTTTCTTT. This codes for CASSFRAGGNTEAFF.

The rearrangement links TRBV7-9 to TRBJ1-6; a possible D gene is TRBD1 (5 bases). V was cut by 3 bases and J by 8 bases, with 8 bases left in between. CDR1 and CDR2 from the germline V gene are SEHNR and FQNEAQ (reference sequence). CDR3 size: 13 residues. CDR3: CASSFGGDSPLHF. The CDR3 nucleotides read TGTGCCAGCAGCTTCGGGGGTGATTCACCCCTCCACTTT.

J is TRBJ2-1 and V is TRBV2; tentative D call: TRBD2 (6 bases). V was trimmed by 7 bases and J by 7 bases, leaving 20 bases between them. The V gene's germline CDR1 is SNHLY and CDR2 FYNNEI. The CDR3 consists of 15 residues. CDR3 residues: CASTAAGFLGNEQFF. The CDR3 region has the DNA TGTGCCAGCACCGCAGCGGGTTTTTTGGGAAATGAGCAGTTCTTC.

The chain links TRBV21-1 to TRBJ2-1; the DNA was not compared with TRBD2, the D call given in the table. TRBV21-1 corresponds to a pseudogene. This CDR3 has 16 amino acids. The DNA of the CDR3 is TGTGCCAGCAGCCTCACCAATAGCGGGAGCTTCAATGAGCAGTTCTTC. It specifies CASSLTNSGSFNEQFF.

The chain uses TRBV15 and TRBJ1-1; 7 bases match TRBD1. Germline V gene sequence: CDR1 LNHNV, CDR2 YYDKDF (reference sequence). The CDR3 sequence is 14 residues long. V lost 5 bases to trimming and J lost 0 bases; unmatched junction nucleotides: 3. The CDR3 nucleotides read TGTGCCACCAGCTTAAGGGGGCTGAACACTGAAGCTTTCTTT. This sequence encodes CATSLRGLNTEAFF.

The V gene is TRBV4-3, the J gene TRBJ1-2; D is uncertain. The germline V gene has CDR1 LGHNA and CDR2 YSLEER. The CDR3 consists of 15 residues. The V end was cut by 0 bases, the J end by 5 bases, with 13 bases between. For the CDR3, the DNA is TGCGCCAGCAGCCAAGATAAGAGGAACGTTTATGGCTACACCTTC. Translating it yields CASSQDKRNVYGYTF.

The rearrangement uses TRBV20-1 and TRBJ1-1; D may be TRBD1 (6 bases). Germline V CDR1 and CDR2: DFQATT, SNEGSKA (reference sequence). CDR3 size: 11 residues. CDR3 amino acids: CRGGGGTEAFF. In nucleotides, the CDR3 is TGCAGGGGCGGAGGGGGCACTGAAGCTTTCTTT.

A few counts support this clone. The rearrangement links TRBV6-5 to TRBJ2-3; D is ambiguous. The V and J ends lost 8 bases and 0 bases respectively, with 9 bases between them. The CDR3 runs 13 residues. Germline-derived CDR1 and CDR2 are MNHEY and SVGAGI. The CDR3 nucleotides are TGTGCCAGCCGACGGTCTAGCACAGATACGCAGTATTTT. It translates to CASRRSSTDTQYF.

The chain employs TRBV3-1 (or the pseudogene TRBV3-2) and TRBJ1-2, with 9 bases aligning to TRBD1. CDR3 length equals 15 residues. V shed 0 bases and J 4 bases; nucleotides not matched to a gene: 3. CDR1 is LGHDT, CDR2 YNNKEL, per germline (reference sequence). CDR3 region: CASSQDGTGTYGYTF. The CDR3, as DNA: TGTGCCAGCAGCCAAGATGGGACAGGGACCTATGGCTACACCTTC.

V is TRBV18 and J is TRBJ1-2; D perhaps matches TRBD1 (5 bases). Trimming took off 3 bases at V and 4 bases at J, with 15 bases between the two ends. The CDR3 is 15 amino acids. Germline V gene lookup returns CDR1 KGHSH and CDR2 LQKENI. For the CDR3, the DNA is TGTGCCAGCTCACCTTCCTTAGGGACTGGCTATGGCTACACCTTC. It is translated as CASSPSLGTGYGYTF.

The V gene is TRBV28, the J gene TRBJ2-1, with D hard to call. CDR3 length: 11 residues. CDR1 MDHEN and CDR2 SYDVKM come from the germline V gene. Trimming took off 2 bases at V and 10 bases at J, with 6 bases between the two ends. The CDR3 DNA sequence: TGTGCCAGCAGTTTAGTTGGGGAGCAGTTCTTC. Residues: CASSLVGEQFF.

The chain joins TRBV3-1 (or the pseudogene TRBV3-2) to TRBJ1-5; unclear D gene. V was trimmed by 1 base and J by 7 bases, leaving 8 bases between them. Germline V lookup: CDR1 LGHDT, CDR2 YNNKEL (reference sequence). The CDR3 has 13 amino acids. The CDR3 loop is CASSQGIGQPQHF. The CDR3 nucleotides are TGTGCCAGCAGCCAAGGAATTGGGCAGCCCCAGCATTTT.

The chain carries TRBV18 and TRBJ2-7, with 7 positions matching TRBD2. The V and J ends lost 0 bases and 3 bases, in that order; junction bases with no gene match: 5. The CDR3 sequence is 15 residues long. Germline V gives CDR1 KGHSH, CDR2 LQKENI. The CDR3 bases are TGTGCCAGCTCACCACCCCTAGCGGCCATCTACGAGCAGTACTTC. Translation: CASSPPLAAIYEQYF.

This clone was seen a few times. This rearrangement joins TRBV6-2 or TRBV6-3 to TRBJ1-1; D is undetermined. This CDR3 spans 13 amino acids. Germline V gene sequence: CDR1 MNHEY, CDR2 SVGEGT. Trimming cost V 2 bases and J 5 bases, with 9 bases left between them. The chain's CDR3 is CASSYGEVTEAFF. The CDR3 DNA is TGTGCCAGCAGTTACGGGGAAGTGACTGAAGCTTTCTTT.

CDR3 nucleotides: TGTGCCAGCAGTTTAAAGGGGGGGCAGGTAGGGTACGAGCAGTACTTC. Translating it yields CASSLKGGQVGYEQYF. This chain uses TRBV27 with TRBJ2-7; a possible D gene is TRBD2 (7 bases). The CDR3 runs to 16 residues. V was cut by 2 bases and J by 4 bases, with 18 bases left in between. Germline lookup yields CDR1 MNHEY and CDR2 SMNVEV (reference sequence).

The chain is built from TRBV5-1 and TRBJ2-5; 8 bases agree with TRBD2. Germline loops: CDR1 SGHRS, CDR2 YFSETQ. CDR3 length equals 14 residues. The ends lost 7 bases at V and 2 bases at J; junction bases unmatched: 7. The CDR3 here is CASARSGEQETQYF. CDR3 DNA: TGCGCCAGCGCTCGTAGCGGGGAACAAGAGACCCAGTACTTC.

A few counts support this clone. The chain couples TRBV5-5 to TRBJ1-1; weak D call: TRBD1 (6 bases). V was pared by 5 bases and J by 6 bases, with 14 bases between. The CDR3 length is 13 residues. In germline, CDR1 is SGHKS, CDR2 YYEKEE (reference sequence). CDR3 coding DNA: TGTGCCAGCAGTTTAACAGGGTCTGCTGAAGCTTTCTTT. Translation gives CASSLTGSAEAFF.

The chain combines TRBV2 with TRBJ1-2; D remains ambiguous. Trimming took 7 bases from V and 2 from J, leaving 5 bases between them. This CDR3 region has 11 residues. Per germline, CDR1 SNHLY and CDR2 FYNNEI. CDR3 in DNA: TGTGCCAGCATGATGAACTATGGCTACACCTTC. Amino acid sequence: CASMMNYGYTF. Looking up the rest from reference TRBV2 and TRBJ1-2 gives the full variable domain: EPEVTQTPSHQVTQMGQEVILRCVPISNHLYFYWYRQILGQKVEFLVSFYNNEISEKSEIFDDQFSVERPDGSNFTLKIRSTKLEDSAMYFCASMMNYGYTFGSGTRLTVV.

In this sample, this clone turned up once. This chain joins TRBV6-5 and TRBJ2-7; D call uncertain. Germline V gene lookup returns CDR1 MNHEY and CDR2 SVGAGI. The CDR3 covers 14 residues. Trimming stripped 0 bases from V and 6 bases from J, with 12 bases between. The DNA for the CDR3 is TGTGCCAGCAGTTACTCGCCCGGTCGGGTCGAGCAGTACTTC. Amino acid sequence: CASSYSPGRVEQYF.

The J gene is TRBJ2-2, the V gene TRBV15; TRBD1 aligns across 9 bases. This CDR3 is 16 amino acids long. The germline CDR1 and CDR2 sequences are LNHNV and YYDKDF (reference sequence). The DNA of the CDR3 is TGTGCTCCGGCCAACCGGGACAGGGTAAGGTCCGGGGAGCTGTTTTTT. Translated, it gives CAPANRDRVRSGELFF.

This chain connects TRBV25-1 to TRBJ2-3; 13 nucleotides agree with TRBD2. CDR1 is MGHDK and CDR2 is SYGVNS in the germline V gene. Germline trimming cut 6 bases from V and 2 bases from J; bases unmatched to any gene: 5. This CDR3 contains 16 residues. The DNA for the CDR3 is TGTGCCAGCAGCGGGGGGACTAGCGGGAACACAGATACGCAGTATTTT. Its protein product is CASSGGTSGNTDTQYF.

For the CDR3, the DNA is TGTGCCAGCAGTTACTCCTGGAGAGGTGGAGTTCAGTACTTC. Translation: CASSYSWRGGVQYF. The chain uses TRBV6-5 and TRBJ2-4, with D unresolved. Between the trimmed V and J ends, which lost 0 bases and 11 bases, there was a span of 14 bases. The CDR3 is 14 residues long. From germline, CDR1 is MNHEY and CDR2 SVGAGI.

This chain joins TRBV7-6 and TRBJ2-5; a possible D gene is TRBD1 (5 bases). CDR3 size: 13 residues. The germline V gene has CDR1 SGHVS and CDR2 FNYEAQ. V lost 2 bases to trimming and J lost 4 bases, with 8 bases between them. In DNA, the CDR3 is TGTGCCAGCAGCTTATCAGGGTCAGAGACCCAGTACTTC. Encoded protein: CASSLSGSETQYF.

This clone was seen just once. V usage is TRBV18 and J usage is TRBJ2-1, with 9 bases identical to TRBD2. This CDR3 has 21 amino acids. Germline values: CDR1 KGHSH, CDR2 LQKENI. V was pared by 3 bases and J by 8 bases, with 26 bases of the junction left unmatched. CDR3 coding DNA: TGTGCCAGCTCACCTGTTTTTGTGCTCGGTCAGCTAGCGGGAACTTCCGATGAGCAGTTCTTC. Translated, it gives CASSPVFVLGQLAGTSDEQFF.

This CDR3 reads CASSFTGGEAFF. The CDR3 DNA reads TGTGCCAGCAGTTTCACCGGGGGTGAAGCTTTCTTT. This chain links TRBV28 with TRBJ1-1, with D perhaps matching TRBD1 (5 bases). The CDR3 is 12 amino acids. V shed 3 bases and J shed 7 bases, with 9 bases lying between them. Germline V gene data show CDR1 as MDHEN and CDR2 as SYDVKM.

The chain couples TRBV18 to TRBJ2-7; 8 bases align to TRBD2. Germline values: CDR1 KGHSH, CDR2 LQKENI. The CDR3 sequence is 14 residues long. J gave up 4 bases and V 5 bases, and 7 bases lay outside the gene matches. In DNA form, the CDR3 reads TGTGCCAGCTCATCAGCGGGAGCTGGATACGAGCAGTACTTC. It yields the protein CASSSAGAGYEQYF.

V is TRBV7-9 and J is TRBJ2-7, with unresolved D. The V end lost 1 base, the J end lost 6 bases, and 7 bases lay between the germline ends. The CDR3 is made up of 12 amino acids. Per the germline V gene, CDR1 is SEHNR and CDR2 is FQNEAQ (reference sequence). The DNA for the CDR3 is TGTGCCAGCAGCTTAGAACTCACCGAGCAGTACTTC. The encoded protein is CASSLELTEQYF.